These 21 T cell receptor beta chains came from one sample sequenced in a study of shared clonotypes between healthy human individuals. Repertoires were generated with immunoSEQ multiplex PCR, while TCRdb's copy carries only in-frame clones and drops some. The profile shows over a million clones, around 98% of them singletons. The sequenced sample was naive CD4+ T cells sorted from blood. Noted subset: CD45RA+ positively selected. Receptors were obtained from a man under 40 in good health.

This chain uses TRBV28 with TRBJ2-5; 8 nucleotides match TRBD2. The J call is doubtful: the DNA matches TRBJ2-7 better. This CDR3 contains 14 residues. From germline, CDR1 is MDHEN and CDR2 SYDVKM. Here the CDR3 reads CASSTPGGSGEQYF. The CDR3 nucleotides read TGTGCCAGCAGTACTCCGGGAGGGAGCGGCGAGCAGTACTTC.

Here the CDR3 reads CATSRTRDYNEQFF. The CDR3, as DNA: TGTGCCACCAGCAGAACCCGGGACTACAATGAGCAGTTCTTC. The genes are TRBV15 and TRBJ2-1; TRBD2 might be the D (5 bases). The CDR3 length is 14 residues. Trimming stripped 2 bases from V and 3 bases from J, with 8 bases between. Germline V gene sequence: CDR1 LNHNV, CDR2 YYDKDF (reference sequence).

The genes are TRBV5-1 and TRBJ2-1; 9 nucleotides agree with TRBD2. The germline CDR1 and CDR2 sequences are SGHRS and YFSETQ. Losses at the gene ends were 3 bases for V and 7 bases for J; bases not matched to a gene: 11. The CDR3 runs to 16 residues. The DNA for the CDR3 is TGCGCCAGCAGCTCGTTCCCTAGCGGGATGGGGAATGAGCAGTTCTTC. Encoded protein: CASSSFPSGMGNEQFF.

The chain uses TRBV29-1 and TRBJ2-7; 8 bases fit TRBD1. The CDR3 has 15 amino acids. Trimming removed 5 bases from V and 4 bases from J; junction bases left unmatched: 13. From germline, CDR1 is SQVTM and CDR2 ANQGSEA. This CDR3 reads CSVKTGQAAPYEQYF. The CDR3 DNA is TGCAGCGTTAAGACGGGACAGGCGGCGCCTTACGAGCAGTACTTC.

CDR3 sequence: CASGRLSGGLVTEAFF. The CDR3 DNA reads TGTGCTAGTGGTCGCTTGTCAGGGGGCTTAGTTACTGAAGCTTTCTTT. This chain connects TRBV12-5 to TRBJ1-1, with 8 positions matching TRBD1. This CDR3 spans 16 amino acids. The J segment lost 5 bases and the V segment lost 5 bases, leaving 13 bases of the junction unmatched. CDR1 LGHNT and CDR2 FRNRAP come from the germline V gene.

The J gene is TRBJ1-1, the V gene TRBV27; D unresolved. CDR3 length: 12 amino acids. The V end was cut by 1 base, the J end by 8 bases, with 8 bases between. Germline CDR1 and CDR2: MNHEY and SMNVEV (reference sequence). The chain's CDR3 is CASSLLYGEAFF. The CDR3 bases are TGTGCCAGCAGTTTATTATACGGAGAAGCTTTCTTT.

This chain joins TRBV6-5 and TRBJ2-7, with TRBD2 as a possible D gene (5 bases). The CDR3 is 16 amino acids. Germline-derived CDR1 and CDR2 are MNHEY and SVGAGI. Trimming took 0 bases from V and 3 from J, leaving 15 bases between them. In DNA, the CDR3 is TGTGCCAGCAGTTACTCCGCGGAACTAGGTGGCTACGAGCAGTACTTC. As protein: CASSYSAELGGYEQYF.

The chain couples TRBV5-4 to TRBJ1-1, with TRBD1 as a possible D gene (6 bases). Looked up from germline, CDR1 is SGHNT and CDR2 is YYREEE (reference sequence). The CDR3 is 15 amino acids. V was pared by 1 base and J by 2 bases, with 12 bases between. CDR3 amino acids: CASSLTTGTNTEAFF. The CDR3, as DNA: TGTGCCAGCAGCTTGACGACAGGAACAAACACTGAAGCTTTCTTT.

The rearrangement joins TRBV5-4 to TRBJ1-3, with TRBD1 matching over 7 bases. The V gene's germline CDR1 is SGHNT and CDR2 YYREEE (reference sequence). V lost 4 bases, J lost 4 bases, and 5 bases stayed unmatched. CDR3 length: 14 residues. The CDR3 loop is CASSQRGPGNTIYF. The CDR3 nucleotides are TGTGCCAGCAGCCAAAGGGGGCCCGGAAACACCATATATTTT.

The V call is TRBV29-1, the J call TRBJ2-1; possibly TRBD1 for D (6 bases). This CDR3 contains 12 residues. Per germline, CDR1 SQVTM and CDR2 ANQGSEA. This CDR3 is CTTHRGGNEQFF. The CDR3, as DNA: TGCACCACACACCGAGGGGGCAATGAGCAGTTCTTC.

The chain's CDR3 is CASSGMTGPGTGELFF. In DNA, the CDR3 is TGTGCCAGCAGTGGGATGACAGGGCCCGGGACCGGGGAGCTGTTTTTT. V and J are TRBV28 and TRBJ2-2, with 7 nucleotides matching TRBD1. V lost 5 bases, J lost 5 bases, and 11 bases stayed unmatched. This CDR3 has 16 residues. Looked up from germline, CDR1 is MDHEN and CDR2 is SYDVKM.

This clone was counted a single time. J is TRBJ2-6 and V is TRBV29-1; D not certain. Germline CDR1 is SQVTM and CDR2 is ANQGSEA. The CDR3 sequence is 16 residues long. Trimming took 0 bases from V and 4 from J, leaving 13 bases between them. The CDR3 DNA follows: TGCAGCGTTGAAGATCGGGCAAGGGCAGGGGCCAACGTCCTGACTTTC. Its protein is CSVEDRARAGANVLTF.

The J gene is TRBJ1-1, the V gene TRBV2, with TRBD1 matching 8 bases. Trimming removed 10 bases from V and 3 bases from J; junction bases left unmatched: 10. Germline CDR1 SNHLY, CDR2 FYNNEI. The CDR3 is 14 amino acids. The CDR3 region is CATLTGVSDTEAFF. The CDR3, as DNA: TGTGCCACCCTGACAGGGGTATCGGACACTGAAGCTTTCTTT.

The chain couples TRBV28 to TRBJ1-2; no clear D. V was pared by 3 bases and J by 7 bases, with 18 bases between. This CDR3 is built from 15 residues. CDR1 MDHEN and CDR2 SYDVKM come from the germline V gene. The DNA for the CDR3 is TGTGCCAGCAGTTTTCGGCAGCCCGGTTTGGGTGGCTACACCTTC. Protein: CASSFRQPGLGGYTF.

The gene calls are TRBV19 and TRBJ2-1, with TRBD2 matching over 9 bases. CDR3 length equals 16 residues. V shed 3 bases, J shed 5 bases, and the junction held 8 bases outside the gene matches. Germline CDR1 and CDR2: LNHDA and SQIVND (reference sequence). CDR3 in DNA: TGTGCCAGTAGTATTGGGGGGACTAGCCTTAACAATGAGCAGTTCTTC. This translates into CASSIGGTSLNNEQFF. The variable domain in full, with the rest retrieved from reference TRBV19 and TRBJ2-1, is DGGITQSPKYLFRKEGQNVTLSCEQNLNHDAMYWYRQDPGQGLRLIYYSQIVNDFQKGDIAEGYSVSREKKESFPLTVTSAQKNPTAFYLCASSIGGTSLNNEQFFGPGTRLTVL.

The J gene is TRBJ1-5, the V gene TRBV4-1, with D possibly matching TRBD1 (6 bases). Trimming took 1 base from V and 1 from J, leaving 11 bases between them. The germline V gene has CDR1 MGHRA and CDR2 YSYEKL. This CDR3 contains 16 residues. The CDR3 reads CASSQVGGQSNQPQHF. The CDR3 DNA follows: TGCGCCAGCAGCCAAGTTGGCGGACAGAGCAATCAGCCCCAGCATTTT.

This chain connects TRBV10-3 to TRBJ2-3; 9 nucleotides align to TRBD2. V lost 0 bases, J lost 3 bases, and 4 bases stayed unmatched. The CDR3 loop spans 16 amino acids. The germline V gene encodes CDR1 ENHRY and CDR2 SYGVKD. The CDR3 region is CAISESVAGGTDTQYF. In nucleotides, the CDR3 is TGTGCCATCAGTGAGTCGGTTGCGGGAGGGACAGATACGCAGTATTTT.

This clone has just one count. The V and J genes are TRBV18 and TRBJ2-1; the D is unclear. The CDR3 has 15 amino acids. In germline, CDR1 is KGHSH, CDR2 LQKENI. V was cut by 2 bases and J by 0 bases, with 8 bases left in between. The CDR3 spells CASSPVFGSYNEQFF. The CDR3 DNA reads TGTGCCAGCTCACCAGTATTTGGCTCCTACAATGAGCAGTTCTTC.

This chain uses TRBV11-2 with TRBJ2-7; unclear D gene. Trimming stripped 2 bases from V and 0 bases from J, with 8 bases between. CDR3 length equals 14 residues. Germline-derived CDR1 and CDR2 are SGHAT and FQNNGV. The CDR3 DNA follows: TGTGCCAGCAGCTTATCAAGCTCCTCCTACGAGCAGTACTTC. Amino acids: CASSLSSSSYEQYF. The full variable domain, in which reference TRBV11-2 and TRBJ2-7 provide the parts outside the CDR3, is EAGVAQSPRYKIIEKRQSVAFWCNPISGHATLYWYQQILGQGPKLLIQFQNNGVVDDSQLPKDRFSAERLKGVDSTLKIQPAKLEDSAVYLCASSLSSSSYEQYFGPGTRLTVT.

Points on this clone: Other DNA sequences from this sample encode an identical CDR3 as well. This chain uses TRBV7-2 with TRBJ2-7, with 8 bases matching TRBD1. CDR3 length: 12 residues. In germline, CDR1 is SGHTA, CDR2 FQGNSA. With 5 bases clipped from V and 6 bases from J, the junction kept 3 bases outside the gene matches. The CDR3 region has the DNA TGTGCCAGCAGCCCACAGGGGGGCGAGCAGTACTTC. This sequence encodes CASSPQGGEQYF.

This chain's CDR3 is CASSQPGTSTDTQYF. Here the CDR3 DNA reads TGCGCCAGCAGCCAACCCGGGACATCCACAGATACGCAGTATTTT. The chain is built from TRBV4-3 and TRBJ2-3; TRBD1 might be the D (6 bases). This CDR3 contains 15 residues. CDR1 and CDR2 (germline): LGHNA, YSLEER. V was pared by 2 bases and J by 2 bases, with 11 bases between.